This T cell receptor beta chain was obtained from a study of blood T cell repertoires in COVID-19 (TCRdb year 2020). The study in broad terms: The collaborator samples originated in the United States, Italy and Spain and spanned the acute and convalescent phases of COVID-19. The material from the prospective study consisted of cDNA or gDNA derived from T cells, B-cell-depleted T cells, or PBMCs. The dataset comprised deeply sampled blood TCRbeta repertoires from subjects exposed to, actively infected with, or recovered from COVID-19. The repertoires were released in a freely available public database intended as a resource for research on the immune response to SARS-CoV-2. The samples were drawn from the first 160 participants of the ongoing ImmuneRACE study and from 950 to 1,500 subjects provided by 6 global collaborators. Sample metadata almost always included a de-identified subject ID, COVID-19 status, age in years and sex. Where available, HLA class I and class II types were obtained from metadata supplied by the sample provider rather than from assay-based typing.

The immunoSEQ Assay, a bias-controlled multiplex PCR, was used to amplify TCRbeta CDR3 regions from genomic DNA. As for the authors' bioinformatics: Within the assay, amplification of reference gene primers was used to estimate how many nucleated cells each sample contained. Sequence reads were collapsed and filtered to measure the absolute abundance of every unique TCRbeta CDR3 rearrangement. For each sample, productive Simpson clonality was calculated as the square root of Simpson's diversity index across productive rearrangements. The table comes from immuneACCESS by way of TCRdb, which keeps in-frame sequences with V and J called. Part of the clones is missing from these tables; in studies checked, under half for an unresolved V gene and the rest for unknown reasons. V, J and clone size are taken as reported in that table, and D and trimming were inferred from the DNA itself. The table for this sample lists about 280,000 clones; 83% of them were counted only once. The top ten hold more than 8% of the sample.

From the cysteine through the phenylalanine, the CDR3 covers 13 amino acids. This entry keeps only the CDR3 DNA: 39 bases, framed from base 1. The germline V gene gives CDR1 as MDHEN and CDR2 as SYDVKM. The junction carries 16 bases between V and J, which are trimmed by 6 bases and 8 bases respectively. Another Seattle source contributed samples from volunteer blood donors who had recovered from COVID-19. Collaborating institutions collected whole blood in K2EDTA tubes following their own protocols. For TCRbeta analysis, collaborators shipped samples as frozen whole blood, isolated PBMCs, or DNA extracted from either of those sample types. Of note for this clone: Its antigen remains undetermined. The record has no base qualities; no much larger clone is one base away.

Beyond this particular receptor, the publication reports: Clinical and demographic metadata were provided uncurated, with the amount varying by source and participant.

The source is a woman in her forties or fifties who had recovered from COVID-19. Material: peripheral blood. The chain is encoded by TRBV28 joined to TRBJ1-1; the best D guess is TRBD1, with 5 bases matching. The CDR3 loop reads CASSRQRPSEAFF. The nucleotide sequence is given as TGTGCCAGCAGCCGACAGCGACCTTCCGAAGCTTTCTTT.